The clone carrying this TCR beta chain was observed a few times. Germline CDR1 is SNHLY and CDR2 is FYNNEI. The V end was cut by 6 bases, the J end by 0 bases, with 9 bases between. This CDR3 is 14 amino acids long. Under the authors' procedure: Reference gene primer amplification gave estimated nucleated cell counts. Here immunoSEQ multiplex PCR was the method, and the copy in TCRdb shows in-frame clones only, minus some. That table furnishes V, J and clone size, whereas the DNA furnished D and trimming. The sample holds about 150,000 clones, 79% seen once. These data come from a study of blood T cell repertoires in COVID-19. At the level of the study: Some COVID-19 samples were acute and others convalescent; all came from the United States, Italy and Spain. The analysed material was cDNA or gDNA that came from T cells, B-cell-depleted T cells, or PBMCs.

The chain carries TRBV2 and TRBJ1-5, with a possible D match to TRBD1 (5 bases). This sequence was found in a man in his fifties with active or convalescent COVID-19. The sequenced sample consisted of peripheral blood. CDR3 region: CASRTDNSNQPQHF. The CDR3 nucleotides read TGTGCCAGCAGGACAGATAATAGCAATCAGCCCCAGCATTTT. Complete variable domain (other parts from reference TRBV2 and TRBJ1-5): EPEVTQTPSHQVTQMGQEVILRCVPISNHLYFYWYRQILGQKVEFLVSFYNNEISEKSEIFDDQFSVERPDGSNFTLKIRSTKLEDSAMYFCASRTDNSNQPQHFGDGTRLSIL.